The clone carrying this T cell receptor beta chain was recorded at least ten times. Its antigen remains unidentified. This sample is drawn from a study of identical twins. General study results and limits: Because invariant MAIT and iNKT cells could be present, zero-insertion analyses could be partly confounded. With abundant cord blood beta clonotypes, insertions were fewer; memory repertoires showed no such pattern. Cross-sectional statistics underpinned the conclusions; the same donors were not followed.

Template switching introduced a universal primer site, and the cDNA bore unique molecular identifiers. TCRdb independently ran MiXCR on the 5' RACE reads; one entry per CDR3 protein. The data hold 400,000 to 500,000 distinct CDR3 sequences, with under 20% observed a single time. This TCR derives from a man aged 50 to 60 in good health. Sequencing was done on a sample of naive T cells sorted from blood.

Written as DNA, the CDR3 is TGTGCCAGCAGCTTAGTTGCGGGAGCCTACAATGAGCAGTTCTTC. Translated, it gives CASSLVAGAYNEQFF. V usage is TRBV7-2 and J usage is TRBJ2-1, with 7 nucleotides matching TRBD2. There are 15 residues in the CDR3. V lost 1 base to trimming and J lost 2 bases; unmatched junction nucleotides: 2. CDR1 and CDR2 from the germline V gene are SGHTA and FQGNSA.